This TCR beta chain emerged from a study of T cell responses to AZD1222 COVID-19 vaccine. Overall study results and limits: Scientists sampled the repertoires only once the peak T cell response had passed. Close to half of spike-specific TCRs reportedly recognize unmutated variant regions. It should be noted that donors were predominantly white British and more often female, and clonal diversity was possibly underestimated.

The ends lost 1 base at V and 5 bases at J; junction bases unmatched: 2. CDR1 and CDR2 (germline): MGHRA, YSYEKL. This CDR3 comprises 14 residues. Sequencing used immunoSEQ multiplex PCR; TCRdb keeps in-frame clones, though not all of them. Counted here are approximately 91,000 clones, about 88% occurring once; the ten biggest clones make up about an eighth. Comments on this clone: Its matching antigen is unknown.

Here the sequenced sample was peripheral blood, taken on day 0 of AZD1222 vaccination. The TCR sequence derives from an adult in good health. The chain uses TRBV4-1 and TRBJ1-3, with TRBD1 identical over 7 bases. CDR3 nucleotides: TGCGCCAGCAGCCAAGTACAGGGGAGAAACACCATATATTTT. This encodes CASSQVQGRNTIYF.